This TCR beta chain was documented in a study of T cell responses to AZD1222 COVID-19 vaccine (dated by TCRdb to the early 2020s). With respect to the entire study: AZD1222 recipients given second doses at about 4 weeks or at about 12 weeks were pooled, since spike-specific TCR depth and breadth were not found to differ between the two schedules. TCR sequencing covered fewer than 250 trial participants: 200 to 220 given two doses of AZD1222 and approximately 26 given two doses of MenACWY control vaccine. Trial participants were enrolled by age into subgroups of 18-55, 56-69 and 70-plus years, and around 150, 28 and 57 TCR-sequenced participants, respectively, were included in these subgroups.

CDR1 and CDR2, looked up from the germline V gene (reference sequence), are SGHKS and YYEKEE. The CDR3 goes from the cysteine to the phenylalanine over 13 residues. CDR3 DNA only is kept here, 39 bases in frame from base 1. V and J are truncated by 3 bases and 6 bases respectively, leaving an intervening sequence of 12 bases. Findings and caveats that apply to the study as a whole: Because no samples from the day 14 peak response were available, repertoires could be characterized only after the peak T cell response. Only five to seven AZD1222 recipients were SARS-CoV-2 seropositive at baseline, limiting conclusions about previously exposed vaccinees. After two AZD1222 doses, both the breadth and the depth of spike-specific TCRs were significantly higher than at day 0 and than in MenACWY recipients. Most participants were white British and females outnumbered males, and the authors suggested that clonal diversity may have been underestimated. The vaccine-associated CD4 TCRs covered the entire spike protein, and the dominant responses fell in regions 160-218 and 743-854. Nearly half of unique spike-specific TCRs reportedly recognized epitopes outside regions mutated in the B.1.351 and B.1.1.7 variants. In the small 56-69-year group, the increase in depth fell short of significance, most likely because of low power.

Regarding this clone: Its specific antigen is unknown. No quality values exist for individual bases; no much larger clone is one base distant.

The CDR3 regions of human TCRbeta chains were analyzed by immunosequencing. The paper's data handling went like this. TCRs in the repertoires were compared against a reference library of SARS-CoV-2-specific TCRs that had been generated with the MIRA antigen-specificity platform. Breadth was defined as the fraction of unique TCRs that were SARS-CoV-2-associated. Depth was defined as the fraction of total T cells that were SARS-CoV-2-associated. Each spike-specific TCR was assigned to its reactive spike region and to a CD4 or CD8 class using the MIRA data. Log10-transformed breadth and depth values were compared by one-way ANOVA with Sidak's multiple comparisons tests. Entries here come from immuneACCESS through TCRdb and include only in-frame sequences with V and J called. Some clones fail to appear in such tables; in the studies checked, an unresolved V gene covers under half of the shortfall, and the cause of the remainder is unknown. V and J calls and clone size are as listed in that table; D and trimming were resolved from the DNA. This sample is represented by about 100,000 clones; about 88% of them were singletons. The ten largest make up 1.8% of the sample.

Sample time point, as interpreted from the label and publication: baseline before first vaccination. The vaccinee samples were drawn from two UK trials, COV001 and COV002, one of which was a single-blind randomized controlled phase 2/3 trial testing AZD1222 (ChAdOx1 nCoV-19) in healthy adults. For TCRbeta chain sequencing, PBMC samples from trial participants were taken at day 0 and at day 28 after the second dose. The clonotype comes from an adult in good health. Specimen: peripheral blood, collected on day 0 of AZD1222 vaccination. The chain is encoded by TRBV5-5 joined to TRBJ1-2; the best D guess is TRBD1, with 5 bases matching. The CDR3 has the sequence CASSWGDFDGYTF. In nucleotides, the sequence is TGTGCCAGCAGCTGGGGGGATTTTGATGGCTACACCTTC.